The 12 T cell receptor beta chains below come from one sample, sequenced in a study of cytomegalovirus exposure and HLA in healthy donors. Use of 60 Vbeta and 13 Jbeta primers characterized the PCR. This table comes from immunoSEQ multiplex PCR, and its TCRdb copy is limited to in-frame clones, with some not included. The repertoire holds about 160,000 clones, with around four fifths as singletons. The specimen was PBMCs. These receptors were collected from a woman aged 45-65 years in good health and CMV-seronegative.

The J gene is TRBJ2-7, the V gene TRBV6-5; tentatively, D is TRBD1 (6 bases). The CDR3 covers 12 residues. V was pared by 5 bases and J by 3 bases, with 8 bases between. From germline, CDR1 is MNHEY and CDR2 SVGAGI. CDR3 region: CASSKQGYEQYF. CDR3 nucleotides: TGTGCCAGCAGTAAACAGGGCTACGAGCAGTACTTC.

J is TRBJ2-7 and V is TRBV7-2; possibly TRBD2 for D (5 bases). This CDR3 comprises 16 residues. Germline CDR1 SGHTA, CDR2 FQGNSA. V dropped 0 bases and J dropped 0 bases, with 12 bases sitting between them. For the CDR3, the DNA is TGTGCCAGCAGCTTAGCGTTTGGACTTAGCTCCTACGAGCAGTACTTC. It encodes CASSLAFGLSSYEQYF.

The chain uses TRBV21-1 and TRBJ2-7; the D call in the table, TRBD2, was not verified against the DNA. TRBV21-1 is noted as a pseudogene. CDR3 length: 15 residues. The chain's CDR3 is CASSKALAAKNEQYF. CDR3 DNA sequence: TGTGCCAGCAGCAAAGCCCTAGCGGCTAAGAACGAGCAGTACTTC.

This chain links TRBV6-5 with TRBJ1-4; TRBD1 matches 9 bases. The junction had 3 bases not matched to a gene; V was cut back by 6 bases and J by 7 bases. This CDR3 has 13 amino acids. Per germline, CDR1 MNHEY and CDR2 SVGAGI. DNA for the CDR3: TGTGCCAGCAGGACAGGGGGATCTGAAAAACTGTTTTTT. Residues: CASRTGGSEKLFF.

The chain's CDR3 is CASSQTGTGGSNQPQHF. The CDR3 DNA follows: TGTGCCAGCTCACAAACCGGGACAGGGGGTAGCAATCAGCCCCAGCATTTT. The chain is built from TRBV18 and TRBJ1-5, with 11 bases aligning to TRBD1. Germline values: CDR1 KGHSH, CDR2 LQKENI. Unmatched junction bases numbered 5, after V lost 4 bases and J lost 0 bases. The CDR3 consists of 17 residues. The full variable domain, in which reference TRBV18 and TRBJ1-5 provide the parts outside the CDR3, is NAGVMQNPRHLVRRRGQEARLRCSPMKGHSHVYWYRQLPEEGLKFMVYLQKENIIDESGMPKERFSAEFPKEGPSILRIQQVVRGDSAAYFCASSQTGTGGSNQPQHFGDGTRLSIL.

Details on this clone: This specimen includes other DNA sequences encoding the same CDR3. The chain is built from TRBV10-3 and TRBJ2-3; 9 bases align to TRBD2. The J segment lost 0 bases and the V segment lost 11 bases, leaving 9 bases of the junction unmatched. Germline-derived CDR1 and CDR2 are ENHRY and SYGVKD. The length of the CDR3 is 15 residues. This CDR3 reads CASTGAGGSTDTQYF. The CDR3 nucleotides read TGTGCCTCAACTGGGGCGGGAGGGAGCACAGATACGCAGTATTTT.

The CDR3 here is CASTWGGDTEAFF. The CDR3 DNA is TGTGCCAGCACTTGGGGGGGGGACACTGAAGCTTTCTTT. The chain couples TRBV6-5 to TRBJ1-1; a weak D match, TRBD1 (5 bases). From germline, CDR1 is MNHEY and CDR2 SVGAGI. The CDR3 totals 13 residues. Between the trimmed V and J ends, which lost 7 bases and 3 bases, there was a span of 12 bases.

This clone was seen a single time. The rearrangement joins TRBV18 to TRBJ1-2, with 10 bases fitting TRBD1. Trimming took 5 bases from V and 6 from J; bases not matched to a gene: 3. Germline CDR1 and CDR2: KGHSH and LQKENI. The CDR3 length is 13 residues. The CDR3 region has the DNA TGTGCCAGCTCATCCGACAGGGGGCATGGCTACACCTTC. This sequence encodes CASSSDRGHGYTF.

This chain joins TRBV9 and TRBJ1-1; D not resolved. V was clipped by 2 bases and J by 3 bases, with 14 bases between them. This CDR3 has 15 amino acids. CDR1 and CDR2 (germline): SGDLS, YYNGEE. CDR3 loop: CASSVRRVWDTEAFF. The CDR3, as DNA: TGTGCCAGCAGCGTGCGGAGGGTCTGGGACACTGAAGCTTTCTTT.

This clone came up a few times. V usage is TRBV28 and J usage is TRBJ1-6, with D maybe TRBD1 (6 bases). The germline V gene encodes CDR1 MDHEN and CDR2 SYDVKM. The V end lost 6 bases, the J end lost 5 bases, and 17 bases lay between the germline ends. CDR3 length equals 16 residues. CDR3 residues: CASSRGGARDNSPLHF. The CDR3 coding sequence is TGTGCCAGCAGCCGGGGGGGGGCGCGGGATAATTCACCCCTCCACTTT. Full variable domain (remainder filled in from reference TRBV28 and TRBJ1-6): DVKVTQSSRYLVKRTGEKVFLECVQDMDHENMFWYRQDPGLGLRLIYFSYDVKMKEKGDIPEGYSVSREKKERFSLILESASTNQTSMYLCASSRGGARDNSPLHFGNGTRLTVT.

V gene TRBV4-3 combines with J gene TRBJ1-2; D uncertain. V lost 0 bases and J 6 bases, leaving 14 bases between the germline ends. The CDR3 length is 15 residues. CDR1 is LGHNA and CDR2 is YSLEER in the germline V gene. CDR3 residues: CASSQDPFEGHGYTF. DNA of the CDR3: TGCGCCAGCAGCCAAGATCCGTTTGAGGGCCATGGCTACACCTTC.

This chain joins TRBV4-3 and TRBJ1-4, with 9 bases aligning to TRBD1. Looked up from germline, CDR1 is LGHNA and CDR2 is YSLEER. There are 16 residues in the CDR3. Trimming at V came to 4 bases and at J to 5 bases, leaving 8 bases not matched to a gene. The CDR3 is CASSRLTGGINEKLFF. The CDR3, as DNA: TGCGCCAGCAGCCGGCTTACAGGGGGCATCAATGAAAAACTGTTTTTT.